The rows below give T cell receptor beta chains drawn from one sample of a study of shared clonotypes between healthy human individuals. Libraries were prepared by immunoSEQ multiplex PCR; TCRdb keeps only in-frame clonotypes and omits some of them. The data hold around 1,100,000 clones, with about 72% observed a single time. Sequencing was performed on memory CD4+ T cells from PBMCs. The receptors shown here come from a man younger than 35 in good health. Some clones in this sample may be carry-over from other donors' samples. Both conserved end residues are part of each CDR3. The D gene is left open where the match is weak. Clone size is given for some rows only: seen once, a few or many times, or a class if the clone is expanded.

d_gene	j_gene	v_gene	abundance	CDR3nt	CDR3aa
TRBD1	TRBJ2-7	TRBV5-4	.	TGTGCCAGCAGCCCCGGGACAGTACCCGAGCAGTACTTC	CASSPGTVPEQYF
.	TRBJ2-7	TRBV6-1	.	TGTGCCAGCAATACAGGGTATCACGAGCAGTACTTC	CASNTGYHEQYF
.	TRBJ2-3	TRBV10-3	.	TGTGCCATCAGTGAGTTAGCGAGCACAGATACGCAGTATTTT	CAISELASTDTQYF
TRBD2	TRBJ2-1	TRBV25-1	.	TGTGCCAGCACCCCTCGGACTAGCGGATACAATGAGCAGTTCTTC	CASTPRTSGYNEQFF
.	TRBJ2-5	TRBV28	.	TGTGCCAGCAGTGGGGGGGGCCGAGAGACCCAGTACTTC	CASSGGGRETQYF
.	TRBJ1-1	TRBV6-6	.	TGTGCCAGCAACCCCCCCGCAGGTCTGAACACTGAAGCTTTCTTT	CASNPPAGLNTEAFF
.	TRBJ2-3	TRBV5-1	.	TGCGCCAGCAGGTTAGAGGCGGGACCGCAGTATTTT	CASRLEAGPQYF
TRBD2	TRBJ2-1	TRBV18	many	TGTGCCAGCTCCCCCCTAGCGGGAGGGTACAATGAGCAGTTCTTC	CASSPLAGGYNEQFF
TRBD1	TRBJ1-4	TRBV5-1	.	TGCGCCAGCAGCCTTCAGGGGGCTAATGAAAAACTGTTTTTT	CASSLQGANEKLFF
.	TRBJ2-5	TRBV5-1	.	TGCGCCAGCAGCTTGGCTTTAGAGACCCAGTACTTC	CASSLALETQYF
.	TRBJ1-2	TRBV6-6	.	TGTGCCAGTAGCGGGGGCATTAACTATGGCTACACCTTC	CASSGGINYGYTF
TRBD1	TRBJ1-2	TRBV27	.	TGTGCCAGCAGTTTTTGGGGACAGGGGTACTATGGCTACACCTTC	CASSFWGQGYYGYTF
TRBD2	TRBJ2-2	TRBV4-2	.	TGTGCCAGCAGCCAAGAGGGCGGGAGGGCGACCGGGGAGCTGTTTTTT	CASSQEGGRATGELFF
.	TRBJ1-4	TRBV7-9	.	TGTGCCAGCAGCTTACAACAGGGAGTAGAAAAACTGTTTTTT	CASSLQQGVEKLFF
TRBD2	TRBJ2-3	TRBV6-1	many	TGTGCCAGCCGAGGACTAGCTGGCGATACGCAGTATTTT	CASRGLAGDTQYF
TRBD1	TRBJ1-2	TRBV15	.	TGTGCCACCAGCAGAGGAAGGGGGCTGGGCGGCTACACCTTC	CATSRGRGLGGYTF
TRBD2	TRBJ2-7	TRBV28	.	TGTGCCAGCAGTAGAGATCAGGCGGGAGGGAGGGGCTACGAGCAGTACTTC	CASSRDQAGGRGYEQYF
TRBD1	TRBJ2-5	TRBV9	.	TGTGCCAGCAGCGTAGATCCACAGGGGGGATGGGAGACCCAGTACTTC	CASSVDPQGGWETQYF
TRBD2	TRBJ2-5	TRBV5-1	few	TGCGCCAGCAGCTTGGGGAGCGGGGCACCTCAAGAGACCCAGTACTTC	CASSLGSGAPQETQYF
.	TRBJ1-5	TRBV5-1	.	TGCGCCAGCAGCTTGGCTAATCAGCCCCAGCATTTT	CASSLANQPQHF
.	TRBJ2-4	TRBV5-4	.	TGTGCCAGCAGCCCGGACATCGATCTAGCCAAAAACATTCAGTACTTC	CASSPDIDLAKNIQYF
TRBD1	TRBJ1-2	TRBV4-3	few	TGCGCCAGCAGCCTTAGCAGGGGACAGAGTTCTTATGGCTACACCTTC	CASSLSRGQSSYGYTF
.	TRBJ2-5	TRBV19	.	TGTGCCAGTAGTATAAGACAGGTCGACGAGACCCAGTACTTC	CASSIRQVDETQYF
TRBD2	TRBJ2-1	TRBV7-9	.	TGTGCCAGCAGCAAAGAACAACTAGCGGGAGTGTACAATGAGCAGTTCTTC	CASSKEQLAGVYNEQFF
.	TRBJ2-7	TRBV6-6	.	TGTGCCAGCAGTTACTCTGGGTCCTACGAGCAGTACTTC	CASSYSGSYEQYF
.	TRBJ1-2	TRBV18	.	TGTGCCAGCTCATCAGGGATCTATGGCTACACCTTC	CASSSGIYGYTF
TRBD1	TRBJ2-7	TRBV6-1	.	TGTGCCAGCAGTGAAACCGGGACAGGGCACTACGAGCAGTACTTC	CASSETGTGHYEQYF
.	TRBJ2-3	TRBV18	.	TGTGCCAGCTCACTTGGGCACACAGATACGCAGTATTTT	CASSLGHTDTQYF
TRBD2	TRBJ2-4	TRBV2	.	TGTGCCAGTACGCTTGGACTAGCGGGAGTTGACATTCAGTACTTC	CASTLGLAGVDIQYF